This T cell receptor (beta chain) was identified during a study of shared clonotypes between healthy human individuals. Study-wide results and caveats: Only blood samples were collected, and tissue repertoires likely differ. Sharing across a handful of donors was seen in 5% to 5.5% of naive CD4 clonotypes. Against clonotypes common to all four donors, non-shared ones had lower generation probabilities. Naive subsets, compared against memory subsets, generally had larger estimated richness values.

J gave up 1 base and V 4 bases, and 5 bases lay outside the gene matches. From germline, CDR1 is SNHLY and CDR2 FYNNEI. The CDR3 runs 15 residues. Concerning this clone itself: What it recognizes is unknown.

Measured with immunoSEQ multiplex PCR; TCRdb has only the in-frame clones, and not every one. Of millions of clones in the sample, around nine tenths were seen once. The receptor's source is a man younger than 30 in good health. The rearrangement uses TRBV2 and TRBJ2-5; TRBD1 agrees at 8 bases. The sample consisted of naive CD4+ T cells sorted from blood. Subset here: CD45RA+ positively selected. For the CDR3, the DNA is TGTGCCAGCAGTGCGTTTACAGGGGGCCAAGAGACCCAGTACTTC. This sequence encodes CASSAFTGGQETQYF. The full variable domain, completed using reference TRBV2 and TRBJ2-5, is EPEVTQTPSHQVTQMGQEVILRCVPISNHLYFYWYRQILGQKVEFLVSFYNNEISEKSEIFDDQFSVERPDGSNFTLKIRSTKLEDSAMYFCASSAFTGGQETQYFGPGTRLLVL.